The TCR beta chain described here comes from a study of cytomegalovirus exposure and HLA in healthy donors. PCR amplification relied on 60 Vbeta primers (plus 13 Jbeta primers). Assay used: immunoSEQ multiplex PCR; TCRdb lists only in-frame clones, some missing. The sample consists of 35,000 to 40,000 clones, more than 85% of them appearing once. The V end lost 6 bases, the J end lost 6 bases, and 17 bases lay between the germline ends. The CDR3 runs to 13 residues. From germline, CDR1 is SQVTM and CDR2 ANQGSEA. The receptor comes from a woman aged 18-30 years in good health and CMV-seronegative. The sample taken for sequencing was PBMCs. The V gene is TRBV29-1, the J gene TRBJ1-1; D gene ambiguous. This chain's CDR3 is CSVQGLRIAEAFF. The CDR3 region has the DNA TGCAGCGTCCAAGGACTCCGAATTGCTGAAGCTTTCTTT.